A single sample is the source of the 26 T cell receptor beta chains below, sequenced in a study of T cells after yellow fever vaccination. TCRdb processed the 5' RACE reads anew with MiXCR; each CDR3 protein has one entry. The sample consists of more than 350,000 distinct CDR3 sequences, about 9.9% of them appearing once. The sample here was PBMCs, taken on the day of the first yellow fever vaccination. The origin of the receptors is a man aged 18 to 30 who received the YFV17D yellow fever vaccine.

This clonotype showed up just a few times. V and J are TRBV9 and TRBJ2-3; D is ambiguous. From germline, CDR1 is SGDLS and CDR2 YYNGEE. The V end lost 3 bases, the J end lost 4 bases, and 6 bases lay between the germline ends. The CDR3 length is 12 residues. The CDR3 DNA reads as TGTGCCAGCAGCGCCCTTTCAGATACGCAGTATTTT. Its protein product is CASSALSDTQYF.

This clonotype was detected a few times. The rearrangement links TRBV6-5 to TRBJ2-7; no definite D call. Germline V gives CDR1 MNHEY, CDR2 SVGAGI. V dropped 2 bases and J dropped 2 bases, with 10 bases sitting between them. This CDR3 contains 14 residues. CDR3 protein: CASSYLTNPYEQYF. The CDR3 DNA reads TGTGCCAGCAGTTACCTGACAAATCCCTACGAGCAGTACTTC.

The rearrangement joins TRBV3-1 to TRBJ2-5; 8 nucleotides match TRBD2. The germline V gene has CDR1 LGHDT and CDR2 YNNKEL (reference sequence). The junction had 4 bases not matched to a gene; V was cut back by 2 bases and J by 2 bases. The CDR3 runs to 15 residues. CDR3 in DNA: TGTGCCAGCAGCCAACTGGTAGCGGGACAAGAGACCCAGTACTTC. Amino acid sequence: CASSQLVAGQETQYF.

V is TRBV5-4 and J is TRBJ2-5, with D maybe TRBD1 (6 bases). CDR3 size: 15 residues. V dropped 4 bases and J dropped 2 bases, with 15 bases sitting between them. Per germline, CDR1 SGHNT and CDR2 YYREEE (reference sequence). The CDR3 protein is CASSDKRTVQETQYF. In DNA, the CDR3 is TGTGCCAGCAGCGATAAGAGGACAGTACAAGAGACCCAGTACTTC.

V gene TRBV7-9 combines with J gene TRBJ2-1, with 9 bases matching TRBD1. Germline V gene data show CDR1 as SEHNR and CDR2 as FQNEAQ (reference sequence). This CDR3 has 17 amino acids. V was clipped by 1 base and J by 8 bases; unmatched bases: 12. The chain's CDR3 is CASSLGKQGAWLDEQFF. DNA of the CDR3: TGTGCCAGCAGCTTAGGTAAACAGGGGGCCTGGCTTGATGAGCAGTTCTTC. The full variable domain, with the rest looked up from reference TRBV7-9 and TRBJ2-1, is DTGVSQNPRHKITKRGQNVTFRCDPISEHNRLYWYRQTLGQGPEFLTYFQNEAQLEKSRLLSDRFSAERPKGSFSTLEIQRTEQGDSAMYLCASSLGKQGAWLDEQFFGPGTRLTVL.

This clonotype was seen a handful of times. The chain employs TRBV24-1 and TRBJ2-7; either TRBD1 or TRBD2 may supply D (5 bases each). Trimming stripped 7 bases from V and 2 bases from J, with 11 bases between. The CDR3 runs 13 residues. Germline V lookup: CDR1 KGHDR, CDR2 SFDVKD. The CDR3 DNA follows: TGTGCCACCAGCCAAGGGACGGCCTACGAGCAGTACTTC. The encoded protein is CATSQGTAYEQYF.

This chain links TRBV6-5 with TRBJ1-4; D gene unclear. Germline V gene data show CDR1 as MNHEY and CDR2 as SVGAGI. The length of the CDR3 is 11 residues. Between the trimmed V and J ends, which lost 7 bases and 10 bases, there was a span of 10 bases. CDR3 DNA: TGTGCCAGCATCAGCGCGGGAAAACTGTTTTTT. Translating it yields CASISAGKLFF.

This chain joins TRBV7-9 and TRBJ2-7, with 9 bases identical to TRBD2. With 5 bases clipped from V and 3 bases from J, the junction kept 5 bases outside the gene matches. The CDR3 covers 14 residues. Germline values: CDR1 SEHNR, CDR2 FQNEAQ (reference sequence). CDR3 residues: CASSRSGGVYEQYV. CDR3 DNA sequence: TGTGCCAGCAGCCGTAGCGGGGGAGTCTACGAGCAGTACGTC.

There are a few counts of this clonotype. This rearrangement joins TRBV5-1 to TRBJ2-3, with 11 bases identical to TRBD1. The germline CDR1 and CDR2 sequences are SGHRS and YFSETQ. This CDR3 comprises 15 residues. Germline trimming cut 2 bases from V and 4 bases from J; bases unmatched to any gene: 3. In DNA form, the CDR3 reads TGCGCCAGCAGCTTCGGACAGGGGGCCGCAGATACGCAGTATTTT. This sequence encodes CASSFGQGAADTQYF.

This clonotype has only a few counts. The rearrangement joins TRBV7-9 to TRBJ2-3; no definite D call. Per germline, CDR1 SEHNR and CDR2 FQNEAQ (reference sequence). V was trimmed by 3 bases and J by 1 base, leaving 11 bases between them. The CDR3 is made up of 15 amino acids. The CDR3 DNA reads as TGTGCCAGCAGCTTGAGGCTGGACCGCACAGATACGCAGTATTTT. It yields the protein CASSLRLDRTDTQYF.

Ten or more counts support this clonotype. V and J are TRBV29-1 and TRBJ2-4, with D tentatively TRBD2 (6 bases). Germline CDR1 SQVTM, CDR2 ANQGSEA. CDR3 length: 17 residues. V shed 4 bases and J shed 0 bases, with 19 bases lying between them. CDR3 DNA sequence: TGCAGCGTTGTCCACGTCGAGGACTATTTAGCCAAAAACATTCAGTACTTC. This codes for CSVVHVEDYLAKNIQYF. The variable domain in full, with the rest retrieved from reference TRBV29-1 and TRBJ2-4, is SAVISQKPSRDICQRGTSLTIQCQVDSQVTMMFWYRQQPGQSLTLIATANQGSEATYESGFVIDKFPISRPNLTFSTLTVSNMSPEDSSIYLCSVVHVEDYLAKNIQYFGAGTRLSVL.

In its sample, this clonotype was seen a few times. The CDR3 DNA follows: TGCGCCAGCAGCCGAACGGCAGGATCCTACGAGCAGTACTTC. This codes for CASSRTAGSYEQYF. The chain couples TRBV5-1 to TRBJ2-7; no reliable D call. In germline, CDR1 is SGHRS, CDR2 YFSETQ. With 4 bases removed from V and 1 base from J, the gap between germline ends came to 12 bases. The CDR3 is 14 residues long.

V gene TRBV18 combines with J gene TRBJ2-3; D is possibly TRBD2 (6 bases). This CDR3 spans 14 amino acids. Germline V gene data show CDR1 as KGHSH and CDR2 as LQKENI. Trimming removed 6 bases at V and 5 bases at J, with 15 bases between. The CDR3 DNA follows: TGTGCCAGCTCCGAAATGGCCGGGGGAGATACGCAGTATTTT. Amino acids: CASSEMAGGDTQYF. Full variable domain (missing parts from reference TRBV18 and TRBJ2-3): NAGVMQNPRHLVRRRGQEARLRCSPMKGHSHVYWYRQLPEEGLKFMVYLQKENIIDESGMPKERFSAEFPKEGPSILRIQQVVRGDSAAYFCASSEMAGGDTQYFGPGTRLTVL.

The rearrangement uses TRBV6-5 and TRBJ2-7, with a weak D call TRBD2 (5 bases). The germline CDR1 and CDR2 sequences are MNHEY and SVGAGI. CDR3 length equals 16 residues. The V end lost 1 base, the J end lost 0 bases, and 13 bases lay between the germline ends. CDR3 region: CASSYYAGLSSYEQYF. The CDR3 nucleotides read TGTGCCAGCAGTTACTATGCGGGCCTTAGCTCCTACGAGCAGTACTTC.

The CDR3 sequence is CSASKGNMNTEAFF. The CDR3 nucleotides read TGCAGTGCTAGTAAGGGAAACATGAACACTGAAGCTTTCTTT. The V gene is TRBV20-1, the J gene TRBJ1-1; D not resolved. The V and J ends lost 3 bases and 0 bases respectively, with 11 bases between them. Per the germline V gene, CDR1 is DFQATT and CDR2 is SNEGSKA (reference sequence). CDR3 length: 14 residues.

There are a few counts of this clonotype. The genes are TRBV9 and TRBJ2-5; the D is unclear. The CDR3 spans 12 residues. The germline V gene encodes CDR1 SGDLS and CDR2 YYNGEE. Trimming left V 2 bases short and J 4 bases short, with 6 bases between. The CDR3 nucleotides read TGTGCCAGCAGCGTGGATGGAGAGACCCAGTACTTC. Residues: CASSVDGETQYF.

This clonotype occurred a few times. The CDR3: CATTWVRDSPLHF. CDR3 sequence (DNA): TGTGCCACCACTTGGGTCAGGGATTCACCCCTCCACTTT. This chain joins TRBV10-3 and TRBJ1-6, with D possibly matching TRBD1 (5 bases). Germline CDR1 reads ENHRY; CDR2 reads SYGVKD. The CDR3 has 13 amino acids. Trimming shortened V by 10 bases and J by 8 bases, and 15 bases separated the two germline ends.

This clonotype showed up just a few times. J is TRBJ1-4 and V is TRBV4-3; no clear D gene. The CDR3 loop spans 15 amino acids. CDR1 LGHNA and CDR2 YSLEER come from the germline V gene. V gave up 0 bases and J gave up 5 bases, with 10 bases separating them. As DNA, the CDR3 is TGCGCCAGCAGCCAAGAGTGGACCCGAAATGAAAAACTGTTTTTT. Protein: CASSQEWTRNEKLFF.

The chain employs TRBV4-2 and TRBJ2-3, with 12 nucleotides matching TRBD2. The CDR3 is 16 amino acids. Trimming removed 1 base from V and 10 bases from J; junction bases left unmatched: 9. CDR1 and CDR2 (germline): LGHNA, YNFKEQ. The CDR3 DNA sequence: TGTGCCAGCAGCCAAGGCGGGCTAGCGGGGGGGCCCGCGCAGTATTTT. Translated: CASSQGGLAGGPAQYF.

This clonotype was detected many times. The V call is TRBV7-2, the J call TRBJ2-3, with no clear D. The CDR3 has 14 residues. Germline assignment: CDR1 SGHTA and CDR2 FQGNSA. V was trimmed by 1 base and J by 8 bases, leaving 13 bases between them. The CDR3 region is CASSLVHHGRTQYF. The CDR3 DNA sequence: TGTGCCAGCAGCTTAGTACACCACGGCCGTACGCAGTATTTT.

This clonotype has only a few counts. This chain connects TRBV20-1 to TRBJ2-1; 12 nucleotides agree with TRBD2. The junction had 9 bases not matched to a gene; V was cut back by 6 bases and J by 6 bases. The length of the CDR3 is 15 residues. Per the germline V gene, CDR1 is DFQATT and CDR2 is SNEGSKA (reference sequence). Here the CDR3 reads CSAGPSGGAVNEQFF. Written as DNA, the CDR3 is TGCAGTGCGGGCCCTAGCGGGGGGGCCGTCAATGAGCAGTTCTTC.

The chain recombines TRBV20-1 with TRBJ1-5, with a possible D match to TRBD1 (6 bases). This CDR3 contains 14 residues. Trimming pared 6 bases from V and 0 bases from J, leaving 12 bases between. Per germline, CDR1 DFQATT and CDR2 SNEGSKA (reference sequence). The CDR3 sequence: CSATQGNSNQPQHF. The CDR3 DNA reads TGCAGTGCGACACAGGGAAATAGCAATCAGCCCCAGCATTTT.

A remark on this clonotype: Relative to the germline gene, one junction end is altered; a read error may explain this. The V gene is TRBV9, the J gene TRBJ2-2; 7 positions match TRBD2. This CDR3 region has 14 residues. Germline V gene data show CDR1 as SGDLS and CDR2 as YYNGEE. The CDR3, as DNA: TGTGCCAGCAGACTAGCGCCTAACACCGGGGAGATGTTTTTT. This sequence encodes CASRLAPNTGEMFF.

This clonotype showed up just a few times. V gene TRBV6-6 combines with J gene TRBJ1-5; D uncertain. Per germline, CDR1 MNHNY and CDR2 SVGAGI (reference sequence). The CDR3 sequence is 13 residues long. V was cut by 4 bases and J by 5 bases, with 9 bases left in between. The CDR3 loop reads CASSSGWDQPQHF. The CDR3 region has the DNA TGTGCCAGCAGTTCGGGGTGGGATCAGCCCCAGCATTTT.

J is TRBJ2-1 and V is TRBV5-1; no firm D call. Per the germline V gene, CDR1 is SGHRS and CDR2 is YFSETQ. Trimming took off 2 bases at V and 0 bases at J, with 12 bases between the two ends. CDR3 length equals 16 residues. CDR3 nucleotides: TGCGCCAGCAGCTTCGCTATAACCGGCTCCTACAATGAGCAGTTCTTC. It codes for CASSFAITGSYNEQFF.

CDR3 nucleotide sequence: TGCAGTGCTAGAGACGACGTCTCCTACAATGAGCAGTTCTTC. Protein: CSARDDVSYNEQFF. The gene calls are TRBV20-1 and TRBJ2-1; no clear D. The germline CDR1 and CDR2 sequences are DFQATT and SNEGSKA (reference sequence). The CDR3 runs to 14 residues. Trimming left V 0 bases short and J 0 bases short, with 6 bases between.